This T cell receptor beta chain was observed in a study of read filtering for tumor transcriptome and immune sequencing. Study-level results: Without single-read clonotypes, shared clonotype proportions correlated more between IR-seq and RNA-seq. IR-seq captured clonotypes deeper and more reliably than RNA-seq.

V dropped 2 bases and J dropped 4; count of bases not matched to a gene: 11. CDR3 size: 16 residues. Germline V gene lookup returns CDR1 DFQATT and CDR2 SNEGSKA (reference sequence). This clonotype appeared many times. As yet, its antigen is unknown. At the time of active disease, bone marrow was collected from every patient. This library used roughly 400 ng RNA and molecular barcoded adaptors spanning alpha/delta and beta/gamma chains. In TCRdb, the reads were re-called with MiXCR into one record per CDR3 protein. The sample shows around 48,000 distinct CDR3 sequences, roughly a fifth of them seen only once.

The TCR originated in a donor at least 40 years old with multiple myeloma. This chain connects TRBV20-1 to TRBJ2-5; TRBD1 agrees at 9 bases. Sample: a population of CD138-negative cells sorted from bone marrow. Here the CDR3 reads CSARLIQGASGETQYF. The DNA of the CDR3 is TGCAGTGCTAGACTTATACAGGGGGCGAGCGGAGAGACCCAGTACTTC.